The 13 T cell receptor beta chains below all came from one sample that was sequenced in a study of blood T cell repertoires in COVID-19. Assay: immunoSEQ multiplex PCR; the TCRdb copy retains only in-frame clones and omits some. The table includes hundreds of thousands of clones, 70% to 90% detected once. Input material: PBMCs or T cells enriched from blood (not recorded which). These receptors originate from a middle-aged woman who had recovered from COVID-19.

This chain joins TRBV5-6 and TRBJ2-7; tentative D call: TRBD1 (6 bases). The germline V gene encodes CDR1 SGHDT and CDR2 YYEEEE. V gave up 3 bases and J gave up 5 bases, with 21 bases separating them. The CDR3 runs to 16 residues. CDR3 nucleotide sequence: TGTGCCAGCAGCTACCGACAGGCGATACACCCCCACGAGCAGTACTTC. Its translation: CASSYRQAIHPHEQYF.

This chain uses TRBV19 with TRBJ1-1; 8 nucleotides agree with TRBD1. There are 14 residues in the CDR3. Germline V gene sequence: CDR1 LNHDA, CDR2 SQIVND (reference sequence). The junction had 4 bases not matched to a gene; V was cut back by 4 bases and J by 3 bases. The CDR3 sequence is CASSTRTGYTEAFF. The CDR3 region has the DNA TGTGCCAGTAGTACCCGGACAGGGTACACTGAAGCTTTCTTT.

The chain carries TRBV9 and TRBJ2-3; possible D gene TRBD2, 6 bases. The length of the CDR3 is 14 residues. V lost 4 bases and J 1 base, leaving 10 bases between the germline ends. From germline, CDR1 is SGDLS and CDR2 YYNGEE. CDR3 residues: CASSPGEGTDTQYF. The CDR3 coding sequence is TGTGCCAGCAGCCCGGGGGAGGGCACAGATACGCAGTATTTT.

The V gene is TRBV9, the J gene TRBJ2-2; D gene unclear. Trimming pared 3 bases from V and 1 base from J, leaving 4 bases between. Germline V gives CDR1 SGDLS, CDR2 YYNGEE. The CDR3 is 13 residues long. The CDR3 protein is CASSGQNTGELFF. The CDR3 DNA is TGTGCCAGCAGCGGGCAGAACACCGGGGAGCTGTTTTTT.

The CDR3, as DNA: TGTGCCAGCAGCTTAGCTGGAGGGAGTGGAAAGCAGTACTTC. This encodes CASSLAGGSGKQYF. V and J are TRBV7-2 and TRBJ2-7, with D maybe TRBD2 (6 bases). Germline loops: CDR1 SGHTA, CDR2 FQGNSA. Deletions cut 0 bases from V and 8 bases from J, with 14 bases between. This CDR3 spans 14 amino acids.

The rearrangement uses TRBV12-3 or TRBV12-4 and TRBJ1-2, with D possibly matching TRBD1 (6 bases). V lost 4 bases and J 2 bases, leaving 8 bases between the germline ends. The CDR3 covers 13 residues. CDR3 residues: CASSSQGNYGYTF. The CDR3 DNA reads TGTGCCAGCAGTTCACAGGGAAACTATGGCTACACCTTC.

The chain couples TRBV30 to TRBJ1-1; D perhaps matches TRBD1 (6 bases). Trimming shortened V by 2 bases and J by 3 bases, and 10 bases separated the two germline ends. The CDR3 consists of 13 residues. The germline V gene encodes CDR1 GTSNPN and CDR2 SVGIG (reference sequence). The CDR3 DNA is TGTGCCTGGAGTATAGGGGGTGACACTGAAGCTTTCTTT. It translates to CAWSIGGDTEAFF.

The genes are TRBV7-9 and TRBJ1-4, with 12 bases identical to TRBD1. Germline lookup yields CDR1 SEHNR and CDR2 FQNEAQ (reference sequence). The CDR3 consists of 15 residues. Trimming removed 4 bases from V and 12 bases from J; junction bases left unmatched: 9. The CDR3 protein is CASSSAGTGGAELFF. In DNA form, the CDR3 reads TGTGCCAGCAGCTCGGCCGGGACAGGGGGCGCGGAACTGTTTTTT.

The gene calls are TRBV4-3 and TRBJ1-2; a possible D gene is TRBD1 (6 bases). V lost 0 bases, J lost 4 bases, and 15 bases lay in between. CDR3 length equals 16 residues. CDR1 and CDR2 (germline): LGHNA, YSLEER. CDR3 nucleotide sequence: TGCGCCAGCAGCCAAGAACCGGAACAGGGTAGCTATGGCTACACCTTC. It translates to CASSQEPEQGSYGYTF.

This CDR3 is CASSLRRGGENTEAFF. In DNA form, the CDR3 reads TGTGCCAGCAGCTTAAGGAGGGGGGGCGAGAACACTGAAGCTTTCTTT. The chain couples TRBV7-9 to TRBJ1-1; maybe TRBD1 (6 bases). With 2 bases removed from V and 1 base from J, the gap between germline ends came to 14 bases. In germline, CDR1 is SEHNR, CDR2 FQNEAQ (reference sequence). This CDR3 spans 16 amino acids.

This clone was seen just once. The chain recombines TRBV11-3 with TRBJ2-5, with 13 nucleotides matching TRBD2. The CDR3 is 18 amino acids. The ends lost 0 bases at V and 6 bases at J; junction bases unmatched: 10. CDR1 and CDR2 (germline): SGHNT, YENEEA. DNA of the CDR3: TGTGCCAGCAGCTTAGATCGGACTAGCGGGAGCTCCCACAAGACCCAGTACTTC. Protein sequence: CASSLDRTSGSSHKTQYF.

V and J are TRBV2 and TRBJ2-7; unclear D gene. V shed 4 bases and J shed 4 bases, with 8 bases lying between them. The CDR3 loop spans 12 amino acids. Germline V gene sequence: CDR1 SNHLY, CDR2 FYNNEI. The CDR3 reads CASSVGRYEQYF. The CDR3 DNA reads TGTGCCAGCAGTGTTGGGCGATACGAGCAGTACTTC.

In the case of this clone: Relative to the germline gene, one junction end is altered; a read error may explain this. The chain carries TRBV19 and TRBJ2-3; 9 bases fit TRBD2. The CDR3 runs 13 residues. CDR1 and CDR2 (germline): LNHDA, SQIVND (reference sequence). CDR3 coding DNA: TGTGCCAGTAGTCCCGCTACGGGACTAGCCCTGAATTTT. The encoded protein is CASSPATGLALNF.